What follows are 13 T cell receptor beta chains derived from one specimen sequenced in a study of blood T cell repertoires in COVID-19. Produced via immunoSEQ multiplex PCR; TCRdb's table is partial and in-frame only. The sample consists of around 300,000 clones, around 90% of them appearing once. The sequenced sample was PBMCs or T cells enriched from blood (not recorded which). The receptors shown here come from a woman between 18 and 30 years old with acute COVID-19.

V usage is TRBV28 and J usage is TRBJ2-7; D gene ambiguous. Trimming took off 2 bases at V and 2 bases at J, with 10 bases between the two ends. Looked up from germline, CDR1 is MDHEN and CDR2 is SYDVKM. The CDR3 length is 14 residues. The CDR3 region has the DNA TGTGCCAGCAGTTTAATACTCCGAACCTACGAGCAGTACTTC. Encoded protein: CASSLILRTYEQYF.

The chain employs TRBV9 and TRBJ2-5, with D maybe TRBD2 (6 bases). The V end lost 3 bases, the J end lost 4 bases, and 19 bases lay between the germline ends. The CDR3 has 16 residues. Germline CDR1 is SGDLS and CDR2 is YYNGEE. CDR3 nucleotides: TGTGCCAGCAGCGGAAAGACATGGGGGAGGCTAGAGACCCAGTACTTC. Translating it yields CASSGKTWGRLETQYF.

This clone occurred a few times. This chain's CDR3 is CASSGQGGYTF. The CDR3 region has the DNA TGTGCCAGCAGCGGACAGGGTGGCTACACCTTC. This chain uses TRBV6-4 with TRBJ1-2, with 8 bases fitting TRBD1. Trimming cost V 6 bases and J 7 bases; bases outside gene matches: 1. The length of the CDR3 is 11 residues. Germline assignment: CDR1 MRHNA and CDR2 SNTAGT.

This sequence joins TRBV21-1 and TRBJ1-5. TRBV21-1 is termed a pseudogene. This CDR3 contains 20 residues. The CDR3 DNA follows: TGTGCCAGCAGCAAAGAACCTAAGTCAAGGAGTCGGCTCGGCAATCAGCCCCAGCATTTT. Translating gives CASSKEPKSRSRLGNQPQHF.

The chain is built from TRBV6-5 and TRBJ1-5; the D is unclear. The V gene lost 5 bases and the J gene lost 4 bases, with 12 bases spanning the gap. The CDR3 loop spans 14 amino acids. Germline lookup yields CDR1 MNHEY and CDR2 SVGAGI. The CDR3 region is CASSPLFLNQPQHF. CDR3 nucleotides: TGTGCCAGCAGTCCCTTATTCTTAAATCAGCCCCAGCATTTT.

The chain recombines TRBV24-1 with TRBJ2-7; D perhaps matches TRBD2 (7 bases). CDR1 KGHDR and CDR2 SFDVKD come from the germline V gene. The V end lost 3 bases, the J end lost 3 bases, and 14 bases lay between the germline ends. CDR3 length: 15 amino acids. In DNA form, the CDR3 reads TGTGCCACCAGTGATCCCCGGGGAGGGGGCTACGAGCAGTACTTC. Amino acid sequence: CATSDPRGGGYEQYF.

V is TRBV20-1 and J is TRBJ2-3; TRBD2 might be the D (5 bases). The CDR3 contains 17 residues. Trimming cost V 3 bases and J 2 bases, with 21 bases left between them. Germline V lookup: CDR1 DFQATT, CDR2 SNEGSKA (reference sequence). CDR3 sequence reads: CSASVQTTRIPTDTQYF. CDR3 sequence (DNA): TGCAGTGCTAGTGTCCAGACTACCCGAATTCCCACAGATACGCAGTATTTT.

This chain connects TRBV10-3 to TRBJ1-2, with 8 bases that match TRBD1. Germline V lookup: CDR1 ENHRY, CDR2 SYGVKD. The CDR3 contains 13 residues. Trimming at V came to 7 bases and at J to 6 bases, leaving 7 bases not matched to a gene. The CDR3 DNA is TGTGCCATCACCCAGGGGGCTTGGGATGGCTACACCTTC. This gives the protein CAITQGAWDGYTF.

This chain connects TRBV5-1 to TRBJ2-5; D uncertain. V was shortened by 0 bases and J by 5 bases, with 5 bases between the two germline ends. The CDR3 extends over 12 amino acids. Germline assignment: CDR1 SGHRS and CDR2 YFSETQ. The CDR3 nucleotides are TGCGCCAGCAGCTTGGATGCGGAGACCCAGTACTTC. Translating it yields CASSLDAETQYF. The whole variable domain, remainder taken from reference TRBV5-1 and TRBJ2-5, is KAGVTQTPRYLIKTRGQQVTLSCSPISGHRSVSWYQQTPGQGLQFLFEYFSETQRNKGNFPGRFSGRQFSNSRSEMNVSTLELGDSALYLCASSLDAETQYFGPGTRLLVL.

The chain uses TRBV19 and TRBJ2-2, with 9 bases that match TRBD1. The CDR3 covers 15 residues. Germline V lookup: CDR1 LNHDA, CDR2 SQIVND (reference sequence). V lost 4 bases to trimming and J lost 4 bases; unmatched junction nucleotides: 4. The CDR3 is CASSRGQGGTGELFF. In nucleotides, the CDR3 is TGTGCCAGTAGTAGGGGACAGGGAGGCACCGGGGAGCTGTTTTTT.

The gene calls are TRBV29-1 and TRBJ2-2; TRBD2 is a possible D gene (5 bases). V was clipped by 1 base and J by 4 bases, with 10 bases between them. The germline V gene encodes CDR1 SQVTM and CDR2 ANQGSEA. The CDR3 is 14 amino acids. The CDR3 DNA sequence: TGCAGCGTTGAAGCACAACGGGGCACCGGGGAGCTGTTTTTT. Its translation: CSVEAQRGTGELFF.

The chain is built from TRBV5-1 and TRBJ1-4; D unclear. The germline CDR1 and CDR2 sequences are SGHRS and YFSETQ. This CDR3 has 16 residues. Trimming took off 0 bases at V and 0 bases at J, with 9 bases between the two ends. The CDR3 loop is CASSLGLLATNEKLFF. CDR3 in DNA: TGCGCCAGCAGCTTGGGACTTCTGGCAACTAATGAAAAACTGTTTTTT.

The chain's CDR3 is CASSEFGLWETQYF. The CDR3 DNA reads TGTGCCAGCAGTGAATTCGGACTCTGGGAGACCCAGTACTTC. The rearrangement joins TRBV6-1 to TRBJ2-5, with D possibly matching TRBD2 (5 bases). V was clipped by 2 bases and J by 5 bases, with 12 bases between them. CDR1 and CDR2 from the germline V gene are MNHNS and SASEGT. The CDR3 runs to 14 residues.